This T cell receptor (beta chain) was obtained from a study of cytotoxic CD8 clonotypes in ibrutinib-treated CLL. Background on the study: Investigators reported about 25 partial and 2 complete responses; after median about 74 months, approximately 15 patients remained remitted and roughly 12 progressed. General study points: A rise in clonality was seen at ibrutinib response, and a fall back toward baseline was seen at progression.

Trimming cost V 8 bases and J 1 base, with 5 bases left between them. Germline CDR1 MNHNY, CDR2 SVGAGI (reference sequence). This CDR3 is built from 11 residues. As concerns this clone: Antigen unknown.

Sequencing was performed with immunoSEQ multiplex PCR; in TCRdb, only in-frame clones are kept and a portion is missing. The table includes approximately 26,000 clones, 65% to 80% detected once. The starting material was PBMCs, obtained after 12 months of ibrutinib treatment. The source of this sequence is a human donor with chronic lymphocytic leukemia. This chain joins TRBV6-6 and TRBJ1-1; D uncertain. CDR3 in amino acids: CASGGNTEAFF. The CDR3 DNA reads TGTGCCAGCGGCGGGAACACTGAAGCTTTCTTT.